The 16 T cell receptor beta chains given below trace back to one sample, sequenced in a study of tumor-infiltrating lymphocytes in primary liver carcinoma. Total RNA amounting to around 540 ng was the source from which TCR beta cDNA was made with a constant-region primer. Investigators got TCR beta libraries out of three nested multiplex PCR rounds, done with slightly modified ARM-PCR. Rounds one and two of PCR, each of 10 to 11 cycles, were primed with TRBV1-TRBV30 forward primers and a C-beta reverse primer. In TCRdb, the multiplex PCR reads were re-called with MiXCR into one record per CDR3 protein. The data contain roughly 100,000 distinct CDR3 sequences, roughly 80% of them singletons. Co-extraction yielded RNA and DNA from approximately 20-30 mg of unsorted bulk tissue. Sequenced input: liver tumor tissue from sampling region 3. Subset meaning: tumor region T3, left-lateral pole. These receptor sequences come from a man aged 40-50 years with primary liver carcinoma and hepatitis B virus infection.

Concerning this clonotype itself: This CDR3 is missing its conserved last phenylalanine or tryptophan, likely due to a read error. This chain joins TRBV10-3 and TRBJ2-7; a weak D match, TRBD1 (5 bases). The CDR3 is 13 residues long. Trimming took off 11 bases at V and 0 bases at J, with 14 bases between the two ends. The V gene's germline CDR1 is ENHRY and CDR2 SYGVKD. The CDR3 sequence is CASQTGSSYEQYL. CDR3 sequence (DNA): TGTGCCTCCCAAACAGGTTCCTCCTACGAGCAGTACCTC.

Concerning this clonotype itself: A junction boundary mismatches the germline segment, possibly from a read error. The chain carries TRBV29-1 and TRBJ1-1; D unclear. From germline, CDR1 is SQVTM and CDR2 ANQGSEA. CDR3 length equals 13 residues. The DNA for the CDR3 is TGCAGCGTTGGGAAGACCCAGAACAGTGAAGCTATCTTT. It translates to CSVGKTQNSEAIF.

In its sample, this clonotype was seen once. Because it lacks the conserved phenylalanine or tryptophan at the end, this CDR3 is likely a read error. The gene calls are TRBV6-2 or TRBV6-3 and TRBJ2-5, with D possibly being TRBD1 (5 bases). Germline V lookup: CDR1 MNHEY, CDR2 SVGEGT. The CDR3 runs 12 residues. CDR3 sequence (DNA): TGTGCCAGTAGTTACTCCCTGGGGCCCCAGTACCTC. It codes for CASSYSLGPQYL.

A remark on this clonotype: A read error is likely, as this CDR3 ends without the conserved phenylalanine or tryptophan. No DNA is shown, since the ends of the CDR3 on it are uncertain; the CDR3 is the one TCRdb lists. V usage is TRBV29-1 and J usage is TRBJ2-5; TRBD1, as called in the table, went unchecked against the DNA. Per the germline V gene, CDR1 is SQVTM and CDR2 is ANQGSEA. The CDR3 numbers 11 amino acids, ends counted. CDR3 amino acids: CSVGPIEAKYS.

V is TRBV15 and J is TRBJ2-5; weak D call: TRBD2 (5 bases). The CDR3 has 16 amino acids. Trimming shortened V by 6 bases and J by 1 base, and 18 bases separated the two germline ends. CDR1 is LNHNV, CDR2 YYDKDF, per germline (reference sequence). CDR3 in amino acids: CATRSDGRGLQETQYF. The CDR3 DNA is TGTGCCACCAGAAGCGATGGCAGAGGACTCCAAGAGACCCAGTACTTC.

On this clonotype itself: Relative to the germline gene, one junction end is altered; a read error may explain this. The chain employs TRBV5-5 and TRBJ1-4; 10 bases agree with TRBD1. The CDR3 contains 15 residues. Germline CDR1 reads SGHKS; CDR2 reads YYEKEE (reference sequence). CDR3: CTSSTDGTGDEKLFF. The CDR3 region has the DNA TGTACCAGCAGTACCGACGGGACAGGGGATGAAAAACTGTTTTTT.

On this clonotype itself: One end of the junction fails to match germline, which may point to a read error. The rearrangement joins TRBV4-3 to TRBJ2-3; the match to TRBD2 covers 12 bases. The V gene's germline CDR1 is LGHNA and CDR2 YSLEER. This CDR3 is built from 20 residues. CDR3 protein: CASCQDLPSVTSGRADTQYF. As DNA, the CDR3 is TGCGCCAGCTGCCAAGATCTTCCCTCCGTGACTAGCGGGAGAGCGGATACGCAGTATTTT.

Details on this clonotype: Compared with germline, one end of the junction differs, possibly owing to a read error. The rearrangement uses TRBV7-9 and TRBJ1-2; 7 nucleotides align to TRBD1. Germline V gene data show CDR1 as SEHNR and CDR2 as FQNEAQ (reference sequence). The CDR3 length is 17 residues. CDR3 protein: CANSSRPQGERNYGYTF. The CDR3 nucleotides are TGTGCCAACAGCTCCAGACCCCAGGGGGAGCGCAACTATGGCTACACCTTC.

In the case of this clonotype: One junction end disagrees with the germline gene, perhaps due to a read error. The chain employs TRBV4-1 and TRBJ1-1; weak D call: TRBD1 (5 bases). The CDR3 totals 15 residues. Germline loops: CDR1 MGHRA, CDR2 YSYEKL. The CDR3 nucleotides are TGCGCAAGCAGCCTATCAGGGTGCGGAAACACTGAAGCTTTCTTT. As protein: CASSLSGCGNTEAFF.

This rearrangement joins TRBV5-5 to TRBJ2-1; TRBD2 aligns across 11 bases. The CDR3 runs 16 residues. Germline assignment: CDR1 SGHKS and CDR2 YYEKEE (reference sequence). The junction had 12 bases not matched to a gene; V was cut back by 6 bases and J by 7 bases. CDR3 sequence reads: CASNPLGTSGGNEQFF. In nucleotides, the CDR3 is TGTGCCAGCAACCCCTTAGGGACTAGCGGCGGGAATGAGCAGTTCTTC.

V and J are TRBV29-1 and TRBJ2-1; maybe TRBD2 (7 bases). Germline CDR1 SQVTM, CDR2 ANQGSEA. Trimming took off 8 bases at V and 9 bases at J, with 20 bases between the two ends. This CDR3 has 13 amino acids. The CDR3 region is CSLQLRGGIEQFF. CDR3 bases: TGCAGCCTCCAGCTAAGGGGGGGCATTGAGCAGTTCTTC.

As concerns this clonotype: At one end, the junction sequence differs from germline, possibly due to a read error. The rearrangement joins TRBV11-1 to TRBJ2-4; the D gene is possibly TRBD2 (7 bases). Germline-derived CDR1 and CDR2 are SGHAT and FQDESV (reference sequence). This CDR3 comprises 17 residues. Here the CDR3 reads CASSFSGTTGTKNIQYF. CDR3 DNA: TGTGCCAGCAGCTTTTCCGGGACTACAGGGACCAAAAACATTCAGTATTTC. Full variable domain (remainder filled in from reference TRBV11-1 and TRBJ2-4): EAEVAQSPRYKITEKSQAVAFWCDPISGHATLYWYRQILGQGPELLVQFQDESVVDDSQLPKDRFSAERLKGVDSTLKIQPAELGDSAMYLCASSFSGTTGTKNIQYFGAGTRLSVL.

The J gene is TRBJ2-5, the V gene TRBV24-1, with 7 bases matching TRBD1. The J call is doubtful: the DNA matches TRBJ2-1 better. The germline V gene encodes CDR1 KGHDR and CDR2 SFDVKD. The CDR3 consists of 15 residues. In DNA, the CDR3 is TGTGCCACCAGTGATTGGAAGGACAGGCAAGAGACCCAGTTCTTC. Its protein product is CATSDWKDRQETQFF.

The CDR3 protein is CATNLVGTGIEQYF. The CDR3 region has the DNA TGTGCCACCAACTTAGTGGGGACAGGGATCGAACAGTACTTC. The chain recombines TRBV11-2 with TRBJ2-7, with 9 bases that match TRBD1. The CDR3 has 14 residues. From germline, CDR1 is SGHAT and CDR2 FQNNGV. V was clipped by 10 bases and J by 10 bases; unmatched bases: 17.

V gene TRBV12-3 or TRBV12-4 combines with J gene TRBJ1-3; TRBD1 agrees at 7 bases. The CDR3 has 16 amino acids. The junction had 13 bases not matched to a gene; V was cut back by 8 bases and J by 3 bases. The CDR3 nucleotides read TGTGCCAGCCAGCTCGGGACAGAGGGAATTGGAAACACCATATATTTT. The encoded protein is CASQLGTEGIGNTIYF.

Comments on this clonotype: Germline and junction disagree at one end, which may indicate a read error. The V gene is TRBV28, the J gene TRBJ2-2; 10 bases fit TRBD1. The CDR3 loop spans 17 amino acids. CDR1 is MDHEN and CDR2 is SYDVKM in the germline V gene. CDR3: CASKGGQGYRNTGELVF. CDR3 DNA: TGTGCCAGCAAAGGGGGACAGGGGTATCGGAACACCGGGGAGCTGGTTTTT.